This TCR beta chain comes out of a study of blood T cell repertoires in COVID-19 (dated by TCRdb to about 2020). In terms of the full investigation: Collaborator samples came from the United States, Italy and Spain and covered acute and convalescent phases of COVID-19. Subjects who had been exposed to COVID-19, were actively infected with it, or had recovered from it provided the deeply sampled blood TCRbeta repertoires that made up the dataset. The samples were drawn from two sources: the first 160 participants of the ongoing ImmuneRACE study, and fewer than 1,500 subjects contributed by 6 global collaborators. The repertoires were released in a freely available public database intended as a resource for research on the immune response to SARS-CoV-2. HLA class I and class II types, where available, came from metadata supplied by the sample provider rather than from assay-based typing. Nearly every sample came with metadata listing a de-identified subject ID, COVID-19 status, age in years and sex. The prospective study material was composed of cDNA or gDNA derived from T cells, B-cell-depleted T cells, or PBMCs.

Overall study outcomes, separate from this receptor: The quantity of clinical and demographic metadata differed by source and by participant and was supplied without curation.

TCRbeta CDR3 regions were amplified from genomic DNA by means of the immunoSEQ Assay, a bias-controlled multiplex PCR. The authors processed their data as follows. Nucleated cell counts per sample were estimated from amplification of reference gene primers within the assay. Sequence reads were collapsed and filtered to measure the absolute abundance of every unique TCRbeta CDR3 rearrangement. For each sample, productive Simpson clonality was calculated by taking the square root of Simpson's diversity index across productive rearrangements. Entries here come from immuneACCESS through TCRdb and include only in-frame sequences with V and J called. Some clones fail to appear in such tables; in the studies checked, an unresolved V gene covers under half of the shortfall, and the cause of the remainder is unknown. The D gene and trimming were derived from the DNA, and the V and J assignments and clone size from that table. Counted in this sample were 95,000 or so clones; roughly four fifths of them appeared once. Roughly 4.8% of the sample is in the top ten clones.

In regard to this clone: No cognate antigen has been identified for it. No quality values exist for individual bases; no much larger clone is one base distant.

Including cysteine and phenylalanine, the CDR3 has 13 amino acids. Just CDR3 DNA is preserved here, 39 bases in frame from base 1. CDR1 is given as ENHRY and CDR2 as SYGVKD, both from the germline V gene. V was cut back by 7 bases and J by 1 base, leaving a gap of 11 bases between them. One collaborating source in Seattle enrolled patients while the patients were actively infected and followed the patients over time throughout the course of disease. Whole blood was collected in K2EDTA tubes by collaborating institutions according to the institutions' own protocols. For TCRbeta analysis, collaborators shipped samples as frozen whole blood, isolated PBMCs, or DNA extracted from either of those sample types.

The sequenced sample consisted of peripheral blood. The TCR was taken from an elderly man with COVID-19, enrolled during active disease. The V and J genes are TRBV10-3 and TRBJ2-7, with TRBD1 perhaps the D gene, on 7 matching bases. In nucleotide form, the sequence is TGTGCCATCAATCCAGGGGGGTCCTACGAGCAGTACTTC. Its translation reads: CAINPGGSYEQYF.